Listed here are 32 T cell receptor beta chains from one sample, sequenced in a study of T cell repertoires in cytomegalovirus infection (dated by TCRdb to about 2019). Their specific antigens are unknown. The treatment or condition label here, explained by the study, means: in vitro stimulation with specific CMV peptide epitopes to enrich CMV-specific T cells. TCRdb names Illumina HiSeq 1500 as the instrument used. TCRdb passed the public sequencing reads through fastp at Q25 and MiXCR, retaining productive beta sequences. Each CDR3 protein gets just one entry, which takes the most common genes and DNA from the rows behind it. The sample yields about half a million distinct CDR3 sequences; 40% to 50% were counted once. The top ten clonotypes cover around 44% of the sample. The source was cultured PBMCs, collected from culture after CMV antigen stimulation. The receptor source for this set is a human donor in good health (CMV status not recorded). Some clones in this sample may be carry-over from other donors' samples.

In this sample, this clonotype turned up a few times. The CDR3: CASSQAGWATGELFF. CDR3 DNA sequence: TGTGCCAGCAGCCAGGCGGGATGGGCGACCGGGGAGCTGTTTTTT. The chain links TRBV12-3 or TRBV12-4 to TRBJ2-2; the D gene is possibly TRBD2 (6 bases). The CDR3 length is 15 residues. The V gene lost 6 bases and the J gene lost 5 bases, with 16 bases spanning the gap.

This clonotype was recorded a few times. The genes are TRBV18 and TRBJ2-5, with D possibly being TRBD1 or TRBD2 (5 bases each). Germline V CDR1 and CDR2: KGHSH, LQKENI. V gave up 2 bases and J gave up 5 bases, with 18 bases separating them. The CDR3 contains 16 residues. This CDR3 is CASSPRDPNVEETQYF. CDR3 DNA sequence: TGTGCCAGCTCACCAAGGGACCCCAACGTTGAGGAGACCCAGTACTTC.

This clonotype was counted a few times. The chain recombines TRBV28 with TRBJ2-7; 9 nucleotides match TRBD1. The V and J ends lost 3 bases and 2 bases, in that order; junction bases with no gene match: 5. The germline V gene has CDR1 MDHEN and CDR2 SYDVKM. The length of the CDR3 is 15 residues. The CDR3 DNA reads TGTGCCAGCAGTTTCACGGGACAGGGTGCCTACGAGCAGTACTTC. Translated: CASSFTGQGAYEQYF. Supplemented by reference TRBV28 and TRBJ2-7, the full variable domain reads DVKVTQSSRYLVKRTGEKVFLECVQDMDHENMFWYRQDPGLGLRLIYFSYDVKMKEKGDIPEGYSVSREKKERFSLILESASTNQTSMYLCASSFTGQGAYEQYFGPGTRLTVT.

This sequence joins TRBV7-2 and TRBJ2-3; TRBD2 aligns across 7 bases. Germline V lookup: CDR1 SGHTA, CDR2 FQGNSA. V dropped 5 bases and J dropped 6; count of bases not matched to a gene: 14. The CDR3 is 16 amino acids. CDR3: CASSLRPAGVVDTQYF. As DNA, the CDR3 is TGTGCCAGCAGCCTACGTCCGGCGGGAGTGGTTGATACGCAGTATTTT. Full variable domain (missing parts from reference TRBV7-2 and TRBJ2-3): GAGVSQSPSNKVTEKGKDVELRCDPISGHTALYWYRQSLGQGLEFLIYFQGNSAPDKSGLPSDRFSAERTGGSVSTLTIQRTQQEDSAVYLCASSLRPAGVVDTQYFGPGTRLTVL.

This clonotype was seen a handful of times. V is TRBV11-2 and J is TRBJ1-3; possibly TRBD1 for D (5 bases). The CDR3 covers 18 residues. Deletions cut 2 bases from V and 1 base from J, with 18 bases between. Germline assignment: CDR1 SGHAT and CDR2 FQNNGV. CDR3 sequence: CASSLPWGGKGSGNTIYF. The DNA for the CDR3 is TGTGCCAGCAGCTTACCCTGGGGGGGAAAGGGGTCTGGAAACACCATATATTTT.

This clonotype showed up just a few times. For the CDR3, the DNA is TGTGCCAGCAAAACCTCTGGCCGCTATGGCTACACCTTC. Translating gives CASKTSGRYGYTF. This chain uses TRBV28 with TRBJ1-2; no reliable D call. The V gene lost 7 bases and the J gene lost 4 bases, with 13 bases spanning the gap. Germline-derived CDR1 and CDR2 are MDHEN and SYDVKM. The CDR3 runs 13 residues.

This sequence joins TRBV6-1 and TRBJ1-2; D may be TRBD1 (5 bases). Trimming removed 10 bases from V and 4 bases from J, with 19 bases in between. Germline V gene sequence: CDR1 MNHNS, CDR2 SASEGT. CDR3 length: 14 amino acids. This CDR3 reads CAISRTRGSYGYTF. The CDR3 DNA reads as TGTGCCATCTCACGGACAAGGGGATCCTATGGCTACACCTTC.

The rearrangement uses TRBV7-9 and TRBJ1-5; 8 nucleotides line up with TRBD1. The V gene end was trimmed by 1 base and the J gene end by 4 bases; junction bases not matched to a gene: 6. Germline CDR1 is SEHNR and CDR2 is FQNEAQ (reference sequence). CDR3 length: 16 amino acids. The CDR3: CASSLGGQGKNQPQHF. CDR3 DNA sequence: TGTGCCAGCAGCTTAGGAGGACAGGGCAAAAATCAGCCCCAGCATTTT. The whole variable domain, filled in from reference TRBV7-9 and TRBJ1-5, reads DTGVSQNPRHKITKRGQNVTFRCDPISEHNRLYWYRQTLGQGPEFLTYFQNEAQLEKSRLLSDRFSAERPKGSFSTLEIQRTEQGDSAMYLCASSLGGQGKNQPQHFGDGTRLSIL.

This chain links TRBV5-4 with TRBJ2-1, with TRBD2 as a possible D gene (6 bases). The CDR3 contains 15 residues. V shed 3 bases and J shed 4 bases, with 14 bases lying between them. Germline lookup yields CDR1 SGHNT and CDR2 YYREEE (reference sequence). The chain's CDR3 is CASSSATRGYNEQFF. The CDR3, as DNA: TGTGCCAGCAGCTCGGCAACGCGGGGTTACAATGAGCAGTTCTTC. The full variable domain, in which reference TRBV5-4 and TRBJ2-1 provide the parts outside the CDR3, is ETGVTQSPTHLIKTRGQQVTLRCSSQSGHNTVSWYQQALGQGPQFIFQYYREEENGRGNFPPRFSGLQFPNYSSELNVNALELDDSALYLCASSSATRGYNEQFFGPGTRLTVL.

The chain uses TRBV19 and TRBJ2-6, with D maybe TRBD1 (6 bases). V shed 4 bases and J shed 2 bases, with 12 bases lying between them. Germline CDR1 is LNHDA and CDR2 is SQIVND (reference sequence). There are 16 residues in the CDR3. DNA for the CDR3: TGTGCCAGTAGTACCTGGACAGCTGCTGGGGCCAACGTCCTGACTTTC. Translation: CASSTWTAAGANVLTF.

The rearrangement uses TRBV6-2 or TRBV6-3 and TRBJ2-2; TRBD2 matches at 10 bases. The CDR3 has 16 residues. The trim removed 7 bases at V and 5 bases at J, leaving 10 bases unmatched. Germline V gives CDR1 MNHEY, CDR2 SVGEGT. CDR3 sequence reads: CASNRLAGPSTGELFF. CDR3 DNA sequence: TGTGCCAGCAACCGACTAGCGGGCCCAAGTACCGGGGAGCTGTTTTTT.

CDR3: CASKVAPQENSPLHF. For the CDR3, the DNA is TGTGCCAGCAAAGTGGCCCCACAGGAAAATTCACCCCTCCACTTT. The chain has TRBV2 and TRBJ1-6; D possibly corresponds to TRBD1 (5 bases). Germline V gene sequence: CDR1 SNHLY, CDR2 FYNNEI. The CDR3 covers 15 residues. V was cut by 7 bases and J by 7 bases, with 17 bases left in between.

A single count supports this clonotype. Here the CDR3 DNA reads TGTGCCAGCTCACCACGGCTGTTGGAAAAACTGTTTTTT. Translating it yields CASSPRLLEKLFF. The chain joins TRBV18 to TRBJ1-4; no reliable D call. Between the trimmed V and J ends, which lost 1 base and 8 bases, there was a span of 8 bases. This CDR3 spans 13 amino acids. The germline CDR1 and CDR2 sequences are KGHSH and LQKENI. The full variable domain, completed using reference TRBV18 and TRBJ1-4, is NAGVMQNPRHLVRRRGQEARLRCSPMKGHSHVYWYRQLPEEGLKFMVYLQKENIIDESGMPKERFSAEFPKEGPSILRIQQVVRGDSAAYFCASSPRLLEKLFFGSGTQLSVL.

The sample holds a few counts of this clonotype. CDR3 sequence: CASSFEDNQPQHF. The CDR3 coding sequence is TGTGCCAGCAGCTTTGAGGACAATCAGCCCCAGCATTTT. The rearrangement links TRBV7-8 to TRBJ1-5; D unresolved. Deletions cut 3 bases from V and 3 bases from J, with 6 bases between. Germline CDR1 SGHVS, CDR2 FQNEAQ. The CDR3 contains 13 residues.

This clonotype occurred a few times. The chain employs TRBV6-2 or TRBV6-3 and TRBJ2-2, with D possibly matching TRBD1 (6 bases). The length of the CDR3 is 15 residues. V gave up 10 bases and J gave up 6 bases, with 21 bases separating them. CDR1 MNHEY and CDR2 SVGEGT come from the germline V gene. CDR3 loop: CATKDRRMASGELFF. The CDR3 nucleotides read TGTGCCACCAAGGACAGAAGAATGGCCTCCGGGGAGCTGTTTTTT.

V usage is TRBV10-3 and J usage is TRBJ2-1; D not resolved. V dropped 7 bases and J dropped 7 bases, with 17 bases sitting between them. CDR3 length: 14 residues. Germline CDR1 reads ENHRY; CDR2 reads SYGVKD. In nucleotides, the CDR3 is TGTGCCATCAAGGGTAGACCCGACGGGAATGAGCAGTTCTTC. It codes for CAIKGRPDGNEQFF.

The chain's CDR3 is CASSYFRTEDTDTQYF. Written as DNA, the CDR3 is TGTGCCAGCAGTTATTTTAGGACGGAAGACACAGATACGCAGTATTTT. The chain has TRBV27 and TRBJ2-3; D is unresolved. V lost 4 bases and J lost 2, with 16 bases in between. Germline values: CDR1 MNHEY, CDR2 SMNVEV (reference sequence). The CDR3 runs 16 residues.

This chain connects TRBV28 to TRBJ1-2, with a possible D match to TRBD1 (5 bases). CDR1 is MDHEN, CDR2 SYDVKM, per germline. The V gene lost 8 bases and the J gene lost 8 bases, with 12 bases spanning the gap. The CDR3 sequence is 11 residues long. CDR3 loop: CASRGAWGYTF. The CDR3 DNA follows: TGTGCCAGCCGCGGGGCGTGGGGCTACACCTTC.

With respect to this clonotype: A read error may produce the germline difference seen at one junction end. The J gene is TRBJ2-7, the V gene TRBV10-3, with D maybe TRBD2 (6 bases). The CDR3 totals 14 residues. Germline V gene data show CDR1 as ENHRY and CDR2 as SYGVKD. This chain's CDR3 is CAIRDGTVNYEQYF. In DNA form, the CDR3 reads TGTGCCATCCGTGACGGGACTGTGAATTACGAGCAGTACTTC.

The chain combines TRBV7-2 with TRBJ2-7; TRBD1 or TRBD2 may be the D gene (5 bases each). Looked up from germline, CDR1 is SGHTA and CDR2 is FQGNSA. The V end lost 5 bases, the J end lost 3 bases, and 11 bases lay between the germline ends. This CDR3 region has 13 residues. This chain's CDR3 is CASSPGAGYEQYF. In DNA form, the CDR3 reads TGTGCCAGCAGCCCCGGGGCCGGCTACGAGCAGTACTTC.

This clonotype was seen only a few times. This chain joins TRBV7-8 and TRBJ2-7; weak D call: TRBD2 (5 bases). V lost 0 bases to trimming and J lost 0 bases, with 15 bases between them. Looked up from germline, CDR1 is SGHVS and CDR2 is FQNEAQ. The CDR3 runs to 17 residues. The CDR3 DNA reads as TGTGCCAGCAGCTTAGCGCCGGGTTCTGGGAGCTCCTACGAGCAGTACTTC. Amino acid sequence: CASSLAPGSGSSYEQYF.

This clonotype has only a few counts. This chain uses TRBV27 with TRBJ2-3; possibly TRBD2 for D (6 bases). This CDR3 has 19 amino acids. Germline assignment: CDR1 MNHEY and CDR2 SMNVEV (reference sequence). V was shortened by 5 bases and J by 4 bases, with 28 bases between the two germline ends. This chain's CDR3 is CASSRPTRPGTLLADTQYF. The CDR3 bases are TGTGCCAGCAGTAGACCAACCCGTCCCGGGACTCTTCTGGCAGATACGCAGTATTTT.

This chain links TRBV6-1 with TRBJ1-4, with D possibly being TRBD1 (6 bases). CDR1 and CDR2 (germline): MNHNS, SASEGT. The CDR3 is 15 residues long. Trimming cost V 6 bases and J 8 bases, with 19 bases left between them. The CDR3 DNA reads TGTGCCAGCAGCCAGTGGGGGGCGCGGGAAGAAAAACTGTTTTTT. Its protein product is CASSQWGAREEKLFF.

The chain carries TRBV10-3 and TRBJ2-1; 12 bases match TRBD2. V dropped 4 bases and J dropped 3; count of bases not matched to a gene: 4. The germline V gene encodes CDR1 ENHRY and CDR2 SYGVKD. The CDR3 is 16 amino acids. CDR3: CAISASSGGDYNEQFF. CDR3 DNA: TGTGCCATCAGTGCATCTAGCGGGGGGGACTACAATGAGCAGTTCTTC.

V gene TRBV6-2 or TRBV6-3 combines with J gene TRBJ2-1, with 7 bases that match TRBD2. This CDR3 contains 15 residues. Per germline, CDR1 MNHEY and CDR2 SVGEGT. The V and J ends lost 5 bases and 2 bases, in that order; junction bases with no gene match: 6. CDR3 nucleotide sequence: TGTGCCAGCAGTAACCTAGCGGTCACCTACAATGAGCAGTTCTTC. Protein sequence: CASSNLAVTYNEQFF.

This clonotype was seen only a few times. CDR3 amino acids: CASTPPGQADTQYF. DNA for the CDR3: TGTGCCAGCACCCCCCCGGGGCAGGCAGATACGCAGTATTTT. V is TRBV6-1 and J is TRBJ2-3; D may be TRBD1 or TRBD2 (5 bases each). Germline loops: CDR1 MNHNS, CDR2 SASEGT. Between the trimmed V and J ends, which lost 7 bases and 4 bases, there was a span of 15 bases. CDR3 length equals 14 residues.

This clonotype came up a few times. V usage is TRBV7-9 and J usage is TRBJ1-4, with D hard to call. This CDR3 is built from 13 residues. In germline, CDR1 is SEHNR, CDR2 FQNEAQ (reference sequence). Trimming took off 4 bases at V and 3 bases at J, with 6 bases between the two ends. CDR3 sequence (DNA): TGTGCCAGCAGCTCTTTCCCTAATGAAAAACTGTTTTTT. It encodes CASSSFPNEKLFF.

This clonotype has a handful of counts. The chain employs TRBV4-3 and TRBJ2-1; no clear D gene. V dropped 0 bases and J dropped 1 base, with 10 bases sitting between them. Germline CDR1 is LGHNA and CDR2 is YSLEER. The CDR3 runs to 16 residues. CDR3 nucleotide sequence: TGCGCCAGCAGCCAAGACCCTTATTCTTCCTACAATGAGCAGTTCTTC. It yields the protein CASSQDPYSSYNEQFF.

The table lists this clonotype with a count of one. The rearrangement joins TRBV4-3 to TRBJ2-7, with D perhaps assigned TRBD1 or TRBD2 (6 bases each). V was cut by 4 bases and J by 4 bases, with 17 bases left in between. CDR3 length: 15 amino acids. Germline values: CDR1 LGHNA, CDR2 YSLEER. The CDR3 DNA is TGCGCCAGCAGCCCAACCCCGGGGGCCGATTACGAGCAGTACTTC. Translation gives CASSPTPGADYEQYF.

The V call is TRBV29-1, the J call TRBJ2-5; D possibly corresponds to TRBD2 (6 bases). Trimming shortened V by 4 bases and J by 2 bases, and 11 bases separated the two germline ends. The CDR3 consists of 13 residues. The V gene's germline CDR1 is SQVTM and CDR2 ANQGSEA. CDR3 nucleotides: TGCAGCGTTGTACCCGGGGGACAAGAGACCCAGTACTTC. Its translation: CSVVPGGQETQYF.

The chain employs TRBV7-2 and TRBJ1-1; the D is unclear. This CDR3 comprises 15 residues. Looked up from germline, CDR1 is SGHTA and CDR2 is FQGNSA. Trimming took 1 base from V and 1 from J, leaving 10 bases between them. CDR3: CASSLGSGTNTEAFF. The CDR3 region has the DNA TGTGCCAGCAGCTTAGGGTCAGGAACGAACACTGAAGCTTTCTTT. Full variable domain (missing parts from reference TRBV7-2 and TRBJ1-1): GAGVSQSPSNKVTEKGKDVELRCDPISGHTALYWYRQSLGQGLEFLIYFQGNSAPDKSGLPSDRFSAERTGGSVSTLTIQRTQQEDSAVYLCASSLGSGTNTEAFFGQGTRLTVV.

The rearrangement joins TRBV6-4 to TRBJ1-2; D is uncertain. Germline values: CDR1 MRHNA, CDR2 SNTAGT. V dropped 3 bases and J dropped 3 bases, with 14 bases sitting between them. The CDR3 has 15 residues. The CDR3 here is CASSDARTEDYGYTF. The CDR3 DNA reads TGTGCCAGCAGTGATGCTAGGACGGAGGACTATGGCTACACCTTC.